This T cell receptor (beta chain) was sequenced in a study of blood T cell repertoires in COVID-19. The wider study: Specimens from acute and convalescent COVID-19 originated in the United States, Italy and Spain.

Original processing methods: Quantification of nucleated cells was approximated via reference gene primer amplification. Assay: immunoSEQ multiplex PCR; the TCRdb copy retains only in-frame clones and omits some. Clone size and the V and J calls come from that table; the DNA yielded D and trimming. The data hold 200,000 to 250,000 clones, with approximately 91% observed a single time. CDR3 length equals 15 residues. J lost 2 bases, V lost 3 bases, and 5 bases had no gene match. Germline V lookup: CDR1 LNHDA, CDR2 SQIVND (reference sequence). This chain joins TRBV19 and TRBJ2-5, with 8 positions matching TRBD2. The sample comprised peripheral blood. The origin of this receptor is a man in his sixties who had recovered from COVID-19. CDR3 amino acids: CASSILAGKQETQYF. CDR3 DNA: TGTGCCAGTAGTATCTTAGCGGGAAAGCAAGAGACCCAGTACTTC.